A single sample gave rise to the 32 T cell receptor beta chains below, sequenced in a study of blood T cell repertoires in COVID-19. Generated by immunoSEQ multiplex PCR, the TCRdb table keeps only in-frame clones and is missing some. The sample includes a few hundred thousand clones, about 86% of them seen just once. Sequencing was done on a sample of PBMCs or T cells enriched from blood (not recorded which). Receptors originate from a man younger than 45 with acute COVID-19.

The CDR3 sequence: CASASVQGNYGYTF. The CDR3 nucleotides are TGTGCCAGCGCTTCAGTTCAGGGTAACTATGGCTACACCTTC. The V gene is TRBV2, the J gene TRBJ1-2; D may be TRBD1 (5 bases). The V gene's germline CDR1 is SNHLY and CDR2 FYNNEI. The CDR3 has 14 amino acids. V gave up 8 bases and J gave up 1 base, with 14 bases separating them.

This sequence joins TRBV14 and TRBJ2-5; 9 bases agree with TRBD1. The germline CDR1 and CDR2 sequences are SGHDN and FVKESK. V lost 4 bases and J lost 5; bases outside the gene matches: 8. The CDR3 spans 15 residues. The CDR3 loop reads CASSPRTGAAETQYF. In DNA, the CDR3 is TGTGCCAGCAGCCCCCGGACAGGGGCGGCGGAGACCCAGTACTTC.

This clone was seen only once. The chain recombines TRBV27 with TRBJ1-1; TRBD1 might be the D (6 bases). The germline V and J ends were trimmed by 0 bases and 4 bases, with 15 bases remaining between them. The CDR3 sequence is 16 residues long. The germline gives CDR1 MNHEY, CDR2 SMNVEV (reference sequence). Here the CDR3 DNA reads TGTGCCAGCAGTTTATCGAATGCGGCGGGGGCCACTGAAGCTTTCTTT. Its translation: CASSLSNAAGATEAFF.

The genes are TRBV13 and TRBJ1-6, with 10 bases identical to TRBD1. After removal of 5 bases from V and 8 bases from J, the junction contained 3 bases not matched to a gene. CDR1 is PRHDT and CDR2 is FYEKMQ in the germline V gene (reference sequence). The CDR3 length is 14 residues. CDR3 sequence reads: CASSADRGDSPLHF. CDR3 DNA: TGTGCCAGCAGCGCGGACAGGGGGGATTCACCCCTCCACTTT.

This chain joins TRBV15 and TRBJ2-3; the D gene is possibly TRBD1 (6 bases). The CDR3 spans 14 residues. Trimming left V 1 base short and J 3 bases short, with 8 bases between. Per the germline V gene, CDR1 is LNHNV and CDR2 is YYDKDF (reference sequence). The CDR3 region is CATSRGQGTDTQYF. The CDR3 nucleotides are TGTGCCACCAGCAGAGGCCAGGGGACAGATACGCAGTATTTT.

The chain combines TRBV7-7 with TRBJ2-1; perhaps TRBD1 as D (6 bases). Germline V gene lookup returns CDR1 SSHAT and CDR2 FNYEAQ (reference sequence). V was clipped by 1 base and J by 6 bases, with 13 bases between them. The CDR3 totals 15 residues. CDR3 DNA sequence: TGTGCCAGCAGCTTAGGGGCAGGGGTAGGCAATGAGCAGTTCTTC. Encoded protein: CASSLGAGVGNEQFF. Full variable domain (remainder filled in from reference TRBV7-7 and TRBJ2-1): GAGVSQSPRYKVTKRGQDVTLRCDPISSHATLYWYQQALGQGPEFLTYFNYEAQPDKSGLPSDRFSAERPEGSISTLTIQRTEQRDSAMYRCASSLGAGVGNEQFFGPGTRLTVL.

For the CDR3, the DNA is TGTGCCAGCAGCCCTGACTGGGACACCCAAAACATTCAGTACTTC. It yields the protein CASSPDWDTQNIQYF. The chain is built from TRBV7-8 and TRBJ2-4; possible D gene TRBD1, 6 bases. The germline V gene encodes CDR1 SGHVS and CDR2 FQNEAQ. The CDR3 runs 15 residues. Between the trimmed V and J ends, which lost 5 bases and 5 bases, there was a span of 16 bases. The variable domain in full, completed from reference TRBV7-8 and TRBJ2-4, reads GAGVSQSPRYKVAKRGQDVALRCDPISGHVSLFWYQQALGQGPEFLTYFQNEAQLDKSGLPSDRFFAERPEGSVSTLKIQRTQQEDSAVYLCASSPDWDTQNIQYFGAGTRLSVL.

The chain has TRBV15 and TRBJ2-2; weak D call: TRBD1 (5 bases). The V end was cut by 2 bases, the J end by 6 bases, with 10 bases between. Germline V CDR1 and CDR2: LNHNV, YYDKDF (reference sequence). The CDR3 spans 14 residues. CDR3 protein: CATSRTDRSGELFF. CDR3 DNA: TGTGCCACCAGCAGAACCGACAGATCCGGGGAGCTGTTTTTT.

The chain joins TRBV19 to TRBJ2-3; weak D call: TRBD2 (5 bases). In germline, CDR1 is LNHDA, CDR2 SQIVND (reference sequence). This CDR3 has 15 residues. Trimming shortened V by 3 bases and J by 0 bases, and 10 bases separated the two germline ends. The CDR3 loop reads CASSMPRGSTDTQYF. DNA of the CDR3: TGTGCCAGTAGTATGCCCCGGGGAAGCACAGATACGCAGTATTTT.

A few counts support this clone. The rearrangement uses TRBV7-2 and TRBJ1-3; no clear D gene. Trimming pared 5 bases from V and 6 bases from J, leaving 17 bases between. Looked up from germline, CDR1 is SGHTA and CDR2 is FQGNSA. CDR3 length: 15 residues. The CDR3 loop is CASSREPGRENTIYF. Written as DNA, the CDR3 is TGTGCCAGCAGCCGGGAACCGGGCCGCGAAAACACCATATATTTT.

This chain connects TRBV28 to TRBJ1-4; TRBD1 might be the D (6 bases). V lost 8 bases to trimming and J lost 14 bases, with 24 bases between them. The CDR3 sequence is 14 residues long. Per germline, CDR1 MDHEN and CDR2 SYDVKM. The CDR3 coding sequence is TGTGCCAGCCAATCGCCAGGGGCCGCCTGGGTGCTGTTTTTT. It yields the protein CASQSPGAAWVLFF.

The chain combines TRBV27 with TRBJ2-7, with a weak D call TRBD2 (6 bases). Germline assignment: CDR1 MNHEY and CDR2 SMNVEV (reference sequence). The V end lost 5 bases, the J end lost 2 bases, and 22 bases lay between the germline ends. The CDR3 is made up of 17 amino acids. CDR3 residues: CASSPSGYRSLPYEQYV. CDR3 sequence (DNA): TGTGCCAGCAGTCCGAGCGGGTACCGTTCACTACCCTACGAGCAGTACGTC.

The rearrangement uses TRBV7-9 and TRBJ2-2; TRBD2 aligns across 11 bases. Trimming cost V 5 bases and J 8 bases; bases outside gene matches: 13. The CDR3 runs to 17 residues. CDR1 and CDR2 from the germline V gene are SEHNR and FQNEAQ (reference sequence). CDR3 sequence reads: CASSPRASGRRLGELFF. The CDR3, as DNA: TGTGCCAGCAGCCCGAGGGCTAGCGGGAGGAGATTGGGGGAGCTGTTTTTT.

Written as DNA, the CDR3 is TGTGCCAGCAGCGTAGGAAGTACAGGGGGTATGAACACTGAAGCTTTCTTT. Translated: CASSVGSTGGMNTEAFF. The V and J genes are TRBV9 and TRBJ1-1; TRBD1 agrees at 8 bases. The J segment lost 0 bases and the V segment lost 0 bases, leaving 7 bases of the junction unmatched. There are 17 residues in the CDR3. The germline V gene has CDR1 SGDLS and CDR2 YYNGEE.

CDR3 region: CASSTGGPGSYNEQFF. The CDR3 DNA is TGTGCCAGCAGCACGGGGGGGCCCGGCTCCTACAATGAGCAGTTCTTC. The chain is built from TRBV21-1 and TRBJ2-1; TRBD2, as called in the table, went unchecked against the DNA. TRBV21-1 is reported as a pseudogene. The CDR3 sequence is 16 residues long.

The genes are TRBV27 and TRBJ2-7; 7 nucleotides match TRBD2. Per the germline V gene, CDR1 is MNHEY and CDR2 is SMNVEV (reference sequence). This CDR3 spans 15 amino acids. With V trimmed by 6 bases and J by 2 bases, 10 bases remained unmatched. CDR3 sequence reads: CASSPGGLLTYEQYV. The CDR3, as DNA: TGTGCCAGCAGCCCGGGGGGACTGCTCACCTACGAGCAGTACGTC.

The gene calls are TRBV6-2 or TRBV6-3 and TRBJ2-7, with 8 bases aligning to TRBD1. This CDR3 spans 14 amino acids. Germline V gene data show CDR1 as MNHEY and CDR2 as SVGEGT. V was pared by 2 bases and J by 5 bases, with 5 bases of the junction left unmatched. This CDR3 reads CASSYGTGAHEQYV. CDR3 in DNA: TGTGCCAGCAGTTACGGGACAGGAGCCCACGAGCAGTACGTC.

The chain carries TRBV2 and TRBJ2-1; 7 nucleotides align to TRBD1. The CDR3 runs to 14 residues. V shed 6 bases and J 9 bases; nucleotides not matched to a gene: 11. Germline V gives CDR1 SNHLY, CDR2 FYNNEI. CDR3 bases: TGTGCCAGCAGACCAAGGACAGGCAACGCTGAGCAGTTCTTC. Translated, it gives CASRPRTGNAEQFF.

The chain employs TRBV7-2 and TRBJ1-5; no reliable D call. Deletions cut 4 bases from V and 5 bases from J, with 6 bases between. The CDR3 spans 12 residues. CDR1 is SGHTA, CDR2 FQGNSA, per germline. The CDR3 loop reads CASSSGYQPQHF. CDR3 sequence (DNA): TGTGCCAGCAGCTCGGGTTATCAGCCCCAGCATTTT.

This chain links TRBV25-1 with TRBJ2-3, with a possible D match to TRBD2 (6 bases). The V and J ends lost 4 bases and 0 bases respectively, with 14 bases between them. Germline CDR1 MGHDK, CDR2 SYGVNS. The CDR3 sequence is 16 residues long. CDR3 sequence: CASSAIADSSTDTQYF. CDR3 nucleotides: TGTGCCAGCAGTGCCATAGCGGACTCTAGCACAGATACGCAGTATTTT.

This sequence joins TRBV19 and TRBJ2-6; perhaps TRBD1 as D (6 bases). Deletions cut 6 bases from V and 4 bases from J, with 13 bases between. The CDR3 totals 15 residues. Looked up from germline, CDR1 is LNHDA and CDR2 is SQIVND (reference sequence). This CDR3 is CASRETGSGANVLTF. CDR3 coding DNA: TGTGCCAGTAGGGAAACAGGGTCAGGGGCCAACGTCCTGACTTTC.

DNA of the CDR3: TGTGCCAGCAGTGAAGGAGAGCACCACGAGCAGTACGTC. Its protein is CASSEGEHHEQYV. V usage is TRBV6-1 and J usage is TRBJ2-7; D uncertain. Looked up from germline, CDR1 is MNHNS and CDR2 is SASEGT. The ends were cut back, 1 base at V and 5 bases at J, with 9 bases in the middle. This CDR3 comprises 13 residues.

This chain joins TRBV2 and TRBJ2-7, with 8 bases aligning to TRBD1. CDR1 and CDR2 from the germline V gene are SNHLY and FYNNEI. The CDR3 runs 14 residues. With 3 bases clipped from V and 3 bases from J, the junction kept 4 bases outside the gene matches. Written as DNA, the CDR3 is TGTGCCAGCAGTGACCAGGGGGCTGGCTACGAGCAGTACGTC. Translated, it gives CASSDQGAGYEQYV.

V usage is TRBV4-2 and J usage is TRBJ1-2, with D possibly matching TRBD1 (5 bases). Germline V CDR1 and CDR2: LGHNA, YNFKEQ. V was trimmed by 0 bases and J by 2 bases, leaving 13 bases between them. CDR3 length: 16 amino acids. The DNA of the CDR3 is TGTGCCAGCAGCCAAGATCGGAAAGGGGCCAACTATGGCTACACCTTC. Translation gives CASSQDRKGANYGYTF.

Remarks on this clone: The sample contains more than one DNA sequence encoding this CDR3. The CDR3 nucleotides are TGTGCCTGGAGTGTACTCGATGAGCAGTTCTTC. Protein sequence: CAWSVLDEQFF. The chain employs TRBV30 and TRBJ2-1; D ambiguous. Germline assignment: CDR1 GTSNPN and CDR2 SVGIG (reference sequence). The CDR3 totals 11 residues. The ends were cut back, 0 bases at V and 8 bases at J, with 5 bases in the middle.

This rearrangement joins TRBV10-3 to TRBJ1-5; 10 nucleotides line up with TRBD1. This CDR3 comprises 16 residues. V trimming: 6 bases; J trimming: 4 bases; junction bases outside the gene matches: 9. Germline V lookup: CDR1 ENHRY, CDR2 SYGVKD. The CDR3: CAIRDGTGASNQPQHF. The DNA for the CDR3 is TGTGCCATCAGGGACGGGACAGGGGCTTCTAATCAGCCCCAGCATTTT.

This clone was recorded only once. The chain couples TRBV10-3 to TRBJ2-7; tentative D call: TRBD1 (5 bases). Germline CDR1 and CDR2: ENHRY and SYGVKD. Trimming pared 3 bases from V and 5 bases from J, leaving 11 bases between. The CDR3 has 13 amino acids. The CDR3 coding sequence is TGTGCCATCAGTGAATTAGGGGCGGACGAGCAGTACGTC. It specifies CAISELGADEQYV.

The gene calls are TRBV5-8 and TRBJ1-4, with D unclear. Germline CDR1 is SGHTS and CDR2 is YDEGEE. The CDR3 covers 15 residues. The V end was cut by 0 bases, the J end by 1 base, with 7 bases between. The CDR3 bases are TGTGCCAGCAGCTTGGGTCTATTAACTAATGAAAAACTGTTTTTT. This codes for CASSLGLLTNEKLFF.

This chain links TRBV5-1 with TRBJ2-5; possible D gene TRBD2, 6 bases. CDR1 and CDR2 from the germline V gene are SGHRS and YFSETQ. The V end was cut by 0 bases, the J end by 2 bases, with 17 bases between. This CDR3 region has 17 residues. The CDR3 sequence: CASSLENPAGRQETQYF. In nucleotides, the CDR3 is TGCGCCAGCAGCTTGGAGAACCCGGCGGGGAGGCAAGAGACCCAGTACTTC.

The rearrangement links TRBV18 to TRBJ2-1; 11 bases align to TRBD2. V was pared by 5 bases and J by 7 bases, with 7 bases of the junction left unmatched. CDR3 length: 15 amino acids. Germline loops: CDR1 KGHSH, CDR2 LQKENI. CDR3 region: CASSSLAGVRNEQFF. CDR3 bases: TGTGCCAGCTCATCACTAGCGGGAGTCAGAAATGAGCAGTTCTTC.

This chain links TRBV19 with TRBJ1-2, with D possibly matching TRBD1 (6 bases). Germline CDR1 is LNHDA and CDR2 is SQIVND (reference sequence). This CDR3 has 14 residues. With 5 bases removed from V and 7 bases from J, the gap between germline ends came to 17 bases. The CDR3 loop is CASSQGQYLGGYTF. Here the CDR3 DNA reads TGTGCCAGTAGTCAGGGGCAGTACCTAGGTGGCTACACCTTC.

The CDR3 bases are TGTGCCAGCTCACCGGGACTAGCGGGAGGCATGGACAATGAGCAGTTCTTC. It encodes CASSPGLAGGMDNEQFF. The genes are TRBV18 and TRBJ2-1; TRBD2 matches 15 bases. This CDR3 is 17 amino acids long. The germline V gene has CDR1 KGHSH and CDR2 LQKENI. The ends lost 3 bases at V and 5 bases at J; junction bases unmatched: 5.